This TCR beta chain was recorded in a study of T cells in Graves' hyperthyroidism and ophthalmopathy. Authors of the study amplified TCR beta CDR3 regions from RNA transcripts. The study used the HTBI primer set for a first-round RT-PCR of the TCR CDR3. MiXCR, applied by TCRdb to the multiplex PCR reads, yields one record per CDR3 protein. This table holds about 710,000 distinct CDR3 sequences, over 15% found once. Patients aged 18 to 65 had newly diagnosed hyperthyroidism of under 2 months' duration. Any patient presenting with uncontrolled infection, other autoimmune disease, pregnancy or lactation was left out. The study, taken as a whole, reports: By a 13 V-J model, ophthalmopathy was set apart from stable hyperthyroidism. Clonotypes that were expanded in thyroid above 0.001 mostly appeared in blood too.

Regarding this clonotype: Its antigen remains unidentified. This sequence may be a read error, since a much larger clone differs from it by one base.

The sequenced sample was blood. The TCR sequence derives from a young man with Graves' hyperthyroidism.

CDR3 sequence: CASSSQLGRGPYEQYF. The CDR3 nucleotides read TGTGCCAGCAGCTCCCAACTGGGCAGGGGGCCCTACGAGCAGTACTTC. The chain has TRBV7-9 and TRBJ2-7, with 8 bases lining up with TRBD1. Trimming cost V 4 bases and J 2 bases; bases outside gene matches: 10. The germline gives CDR1 SEHNR, CDR2 FQNEAQ (reference sequence). This CDR3 has 16 amino acids.